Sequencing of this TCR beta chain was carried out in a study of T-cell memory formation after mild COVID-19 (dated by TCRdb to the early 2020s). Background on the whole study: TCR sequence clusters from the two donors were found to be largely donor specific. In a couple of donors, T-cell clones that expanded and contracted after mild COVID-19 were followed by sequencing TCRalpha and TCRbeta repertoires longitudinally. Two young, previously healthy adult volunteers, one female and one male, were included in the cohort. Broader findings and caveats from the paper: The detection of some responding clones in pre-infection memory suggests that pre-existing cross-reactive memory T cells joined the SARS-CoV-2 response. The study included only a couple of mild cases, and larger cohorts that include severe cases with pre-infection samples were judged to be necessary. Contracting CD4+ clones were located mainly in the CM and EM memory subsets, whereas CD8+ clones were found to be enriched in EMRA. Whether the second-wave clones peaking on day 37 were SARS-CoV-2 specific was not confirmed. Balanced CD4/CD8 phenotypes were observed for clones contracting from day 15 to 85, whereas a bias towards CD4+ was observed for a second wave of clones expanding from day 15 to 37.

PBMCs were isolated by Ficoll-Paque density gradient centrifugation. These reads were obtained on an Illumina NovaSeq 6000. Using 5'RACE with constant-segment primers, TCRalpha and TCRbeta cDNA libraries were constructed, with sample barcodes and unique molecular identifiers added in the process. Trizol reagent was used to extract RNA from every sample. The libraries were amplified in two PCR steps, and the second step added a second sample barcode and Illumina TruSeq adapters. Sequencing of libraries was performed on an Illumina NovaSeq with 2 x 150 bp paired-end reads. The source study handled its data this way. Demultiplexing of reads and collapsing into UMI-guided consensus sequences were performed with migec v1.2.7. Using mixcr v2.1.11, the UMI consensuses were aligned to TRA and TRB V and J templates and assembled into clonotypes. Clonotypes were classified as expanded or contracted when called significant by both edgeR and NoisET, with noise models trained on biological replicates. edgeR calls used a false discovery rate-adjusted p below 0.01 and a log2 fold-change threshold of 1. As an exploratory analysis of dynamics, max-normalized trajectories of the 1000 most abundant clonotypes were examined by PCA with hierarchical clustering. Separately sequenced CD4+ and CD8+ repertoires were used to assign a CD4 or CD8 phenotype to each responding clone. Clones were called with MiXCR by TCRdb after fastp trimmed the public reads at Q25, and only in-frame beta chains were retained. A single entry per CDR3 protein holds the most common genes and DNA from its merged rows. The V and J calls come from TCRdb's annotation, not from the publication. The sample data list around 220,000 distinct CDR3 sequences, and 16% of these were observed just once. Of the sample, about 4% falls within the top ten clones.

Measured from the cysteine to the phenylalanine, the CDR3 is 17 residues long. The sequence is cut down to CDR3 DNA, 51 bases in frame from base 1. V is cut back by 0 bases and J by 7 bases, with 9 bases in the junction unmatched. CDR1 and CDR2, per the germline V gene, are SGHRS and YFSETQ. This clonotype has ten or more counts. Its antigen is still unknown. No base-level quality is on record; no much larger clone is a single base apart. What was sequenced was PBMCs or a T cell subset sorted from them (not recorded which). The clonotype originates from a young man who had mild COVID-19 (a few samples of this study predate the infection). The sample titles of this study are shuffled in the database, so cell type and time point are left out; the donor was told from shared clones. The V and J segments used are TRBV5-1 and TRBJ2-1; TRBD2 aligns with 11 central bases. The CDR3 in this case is CASSLAIAGGRSNEQFF. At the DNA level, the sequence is TGCGCCAGCAGCTTGGCCATAGCGGGGGGGAGAAGTAATGAGCAGTTCTTC.